This T cell receptor beta chain was recorded in a study of regulatory T cells in long-lasting Graves disease. Overall study context: Those Graves' patients who were newly diagnosed had been on antithyroid drugs under 3 months.

General study findings and limits: Persistent cases of Graves' showed reduced TCR diversity relative to newly diagnosed patients.

The CDR3 is 16 amino acids. CDR1 is MDHEN, CDR2 SYDVKM, per germline. The V segment lost 5 bases and the J segment 2 bases; nucleotides outside the gene matches: 9. Time point defined: newly diagnosed GD, antithyroid drugs for less than 3 months. The TCR library was made from RNA extracted from PBMCs. In building TCR beta libraries, iRepertoire HTBI primers were used together with Arm-PCR of CDR3 regions. TCRdb used MiXCR to reprocess the multiplex PCR reads, holding one entry per CDR3 protein. The table lists hundreds of thousands of distinct CDR3 sequences, over 15% of them singletons. Ten or more counts support this clonotype. What it recognizes is unknown.

This sequence joins TRBV28 and TRBJ2-5; 9 nucleotides line up with TRBD2. The receptor was isolated from a female donor with Graves disease. Specimen: peripheral blood mononuclear cells (PBMCs), collected at new diagnosis, from a patient treated with antithyroid drugs. CDR3 DNA sequence: TGTGCCAGCAGTGGGTTTGCGGGAGGGTCACAAGAGACCCAGTACTTC. Its translation: CASSGFAGGSQETQYF.